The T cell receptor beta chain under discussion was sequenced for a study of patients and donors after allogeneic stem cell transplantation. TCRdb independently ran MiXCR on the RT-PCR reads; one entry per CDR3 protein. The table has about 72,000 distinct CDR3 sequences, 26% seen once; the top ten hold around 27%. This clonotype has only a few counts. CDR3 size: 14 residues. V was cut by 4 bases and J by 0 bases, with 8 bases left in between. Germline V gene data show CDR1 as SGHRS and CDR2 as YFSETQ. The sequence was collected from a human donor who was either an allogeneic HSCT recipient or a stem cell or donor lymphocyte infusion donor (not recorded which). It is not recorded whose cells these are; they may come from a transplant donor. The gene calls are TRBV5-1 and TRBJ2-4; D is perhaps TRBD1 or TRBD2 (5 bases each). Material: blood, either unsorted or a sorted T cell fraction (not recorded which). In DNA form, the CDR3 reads TGCGCCAGCAGCCCGGGGACAGCCAAAAACATTCAGTACTTC. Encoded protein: CASSPGTAKNIQYF. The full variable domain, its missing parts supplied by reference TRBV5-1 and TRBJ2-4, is KAGVTQTPRYLIKTRGQQVTLSCSPISGHRSVSWYQQTPGQGLQFLFEYFSETQRNKGNFPGRFSGRQFSNSRSEMNVSTLELGDSALYLCASSPGTAKNIQYFGAGTRLSVL.